Following are 11 T cell receptor beta chains from one sample sequenced in a study of PD-1 blockade in classical Hodgkin lymphoma. This table comes from immunoSEQ multiplex PCR, and its TCRdb copy is limited to in-frame clones, with some not included. This table holds about 26,000 clones, around 67% found once. Brentuximab vedotin exposure varied among the patients, all of whom had relapsed after autologous stem cell transplantation. Specimen: peripheral blood mononuclear cells (PBMCs), collected before the second cycle of nivolumab. These receptor sequences come from a human donor with classical Hodgkin lymphoma.

CDR3 protein: CASSFGGEVGDTQYF. The CDR3 DNA reads TGTGCCAGCAGTTTCGGCGGGGAGGTTGGGGATACGCAGTATTTT. The chain employs TRBV28 and TRBJ2-3, with a possible D match to TRBD2 (6 bases). V shed 3 bases and J shed 6 bases, with 16 bases lying between them. Germline-derived CDR1 and CDR2 are MDHEN and SYDVKM. The CDR3 contains 15 residues.

The sample holds a few counts of this clone. The J gene is TRBJ1-5, the V gene TRBV5-1; 10 bases line up with TRBD1. The CDR3 runs to 15 residues. V shed 4 bases, J shed 1 base, and the junction held 2 bases outside the gene matches. Germline CDR1 reads SGHRS; CDR2 reads YFSETQ. The CDR3: CASSRTGGSNQPQHF. In nucleotides, the CDR3 is TGCGCCAGCAGCAGGACAGGGGGAAGCAATCAGCCCCAGCATTTT.

The chain recombines TRBV6-5 with TRBJ2-2; no clear D. CDR1 and CDR2 (germline): MNHEY, SVGAGI. Between the trimmed V and J ends, which lost 2 bases and 3 bases, there was a span of 7 bases. CDR3 size: 14 residues. CDR3: CASSYLTDTGELFF. DNA of the CDR3: TGTGCCAGCAGTTACCTGACCGACACCGGGGAGCTGTTTTTT.

The chain carries TRBV6-5 and TRBJ1-2; a weak D match, TRBD1 (6 bases). Trimming took 5 bases from V and 6 from J, leaving 16 bases between them. CDR1 and CDR2 from the germline V gene are MNHEY and SVGAGI. CDR3 length: 14 amino acids. CDR3 loop: CASSPPGHVDGYTF. The CDR3 DNA sequence: TGTGCCAGCAGTCCCCCGGGACACGTAGATGGCTACACCTTC.

This clone was recorded only once. V usage is TRBV6-5 and J usage is TRBJ2-7; D perhaps matches TRBD1 (6 bases). This CDR3 has 13 residues. Germline-derived CDR1 and CDR2 are MNHEY and SVGAGI. The V end was cut by 2 bases, the J end by 4 bases, with 9 bases between. CDR3 amino acids: CASSYGGKYEQYF. CDR3 coding DNA: TGTGCCAGCAGTTACGGGGGCAAGTACGAGCAGTACTTC.

This clone has a handful of counts. J is TRBJ2-1 and V is TRBV7-2; 8 nucleotides line up with TRBD1. The V and J ends lost 5 bases and 4 bases, in that order; junction bases with no gene match: 7. CDR1 and CDR2 (germline): SGHTA, FQGNSA. The CDR3 sequence is 15 residues long. This chain's CDR3 is CASSRDRPPYNEQFF. The CDR3 DNA sequence: TGTGCCAGCAGCCGGGACAGGCCTCCTTACAATGAGCAGTTCTTC.

The V and J genes are TRBV5-6 and TRBJ1-4; the match to TRBD1 covers 9 bases. The CDR3 loop spans 14 amino acids. V dropped 5 bases and J dropped 6; count of bases not matched to a gene: 5. Germline CDR1 reads SGHDT; CDR2 reads YYEEEE. The CDR3 is CASRRTGEDEKLFF. The CDR3 region has the DNA TGTGCCAGCAGAAGGACAGGGGAGGATGAAAAACTGTTTTTT.

This CDR3 is CSATGGNEQFF. CDR3 coding DNA: TGCAGTGCCACAGGGGGCAATGAGCAGTTCTTC. The V call is TRBV20-1, the J call TRBJ2-1; the match to TRBD1 covers 8 bases. The ends lost 6 bases at V and 6 bases at J; junction bases unmatched: 1. CDR1 and CDR2 from the germline V gene are DFQATT and SNEGSKA (reference sequence). CDR3 length equals 11 residues.

CDR3 loop: CASSHLDSYEQYF. The DNA of the CDR3 is TGCGCCAGCAGCCACTTGGACAGCTACGAGCAGTACTTC. The chain recombines TRBV4-1 with TRBJ2-7; tentatively, D is TRBD1 (6 bases). This CDR3 is built from 13 residues. Germline V CDR1 and CDR2: MGHRA, YSYEKL. With 3 bases removed from V and 3 bases from J, the gap between germline ends came to 9 bases.

This clone turned up a few times. The chain joins TRBV7-2 to TRBJ1-1; TRBD1 is a possible D gene (6 bases). Between the trimmed V and J ends, which lost 4 bases and 3 bases, there was a span of 12 bases. CDR3 size: 14 residues. In germline, CDR1 is SGHTA, CDR2 FQGNSA. CDR3 DNA sequence: TGTGCCAGCAGCTCGCCGGGACACTACACTGAAGCTTTCTTT. Translated, it gives CASSSPGHYTEAFF.

The chain joins TRBV28 to TRBJ2-5, with D perhaps TRBD2 (6 bases). Germline values: CDR1 MDHEN, CDR2 SYDVKM. Trimming took 6 bases from V and 1 from J, leaving 12 bases between them. The CDR3 consists of 14 residues. CDR3 nucleotide sequence: TGTGCCAGCAGCGCGGGGCGGGTCCAAGAGACCCAGTACTTC. Translating it yields CASSAGRVQETQYF.